This T cell receptor (beta chain) was recovered during a study of immune characterization of retroperitoneal liposarcoma. Ten or more counts support this clonotype. The CDR3 consists of 14 residues. Per germline, CDR1 MNHNS and CDR2 SASEGT. Trimming removed 5 bases from V and 4 bases from J; junction bases left unmatched: 5. TCRdb recomputed calls from the PCR reads with MiXCR, one row per CDR3 protein. The sample has 11,000 or so distinct CDR3 sequences, about 26% seen once. This sequence originates from a female donor with retroperitoneal liposarcoma. V is TRBV6-1 and J is TRBJ2-4; 7 bases map to TRBD1. Sequenced input: tumor tissue. In DNA, the CDR3 is TGTGCCAGCAGTTTCCGGGACAGAAAAAACATTCAGTACTTC. This translates into CASSFRDRKNIQYF.